This T cell receptor (beta chain) was obtained from a study of T cells in localized non-small cell lung cancer (dated by TCRdb to the early 2020s). Concerning the study at large: Comparing tumors with uninvolved tumor-adjacent lungs, the study looked at the T cell repertoires of a few hundred patients with early-stage NSCLC. The cohort comprised a few hundred treatment-naïve NSCLC patients with resected, localized lung tumors. The mean age of the NSCLC patients was 50 to 85 years, with 120 to 150 men and 100 to 110 women.

Concerning this clone: Its antigen remains unidentified. Per-base qualities were not stored, and no clone one base away is much larger.

At diagnosis, peripheral blood, uninvolved tumor-adjacent lung and tumor were collected and were preserved as a mix of fresh-frozen and FFPE material. For TCR repertoire profiling, the blood samples were analyzed as peripheral blood mononuclear cells. TCR beta CDR3 regions were sequenced from DNA using the immunoSEQ Assay. On the study's bioinformatics: T cell density was computed as TCR beta template counts normalized to usable DNA estimated by amplifying housekeeping genes. Richness was estimated with the preseqR package, extrapolating to 400,000 templates for PBMC samples and 120,000 templates for tissue samples. Clonality was defined by subtracting Pielou's evenness from one. Differential abundance testing on productive amino-acid clonotypes, with a minimum total count of 5 and an alpha of 0.1, was used to identify tissue-enriched TCRs. Repertoire overlap between compartments was quantified with the Jaccard Index and Morisita Overlap Index. GLIPH clustered TCR beta CDR3s with public tetramer-defined viral CDR3s; viral motifs required at least three viral sequences plus V-gene enrichment. TCRdb limited this immuneACCESS table to in-frame rearrangements with V and J called. A share of clones is missing; checked studies link under half to unresolved V genes, and the rest is unexplained. V, J and clone size derive from that table, while D and trimming were established from the DNA sequence. This sample holds tens of thousands of clones; roughly 90% were observed only once. The ten biggest clones cover around 5.8% of the sample.

V and J lose 4 bases and 7 bases, and a span of 1 base separates them. From the cysteine through the phenylalanine, the CDR3 covers 8 amino acids. Of the read, only the CDR3 DNA is kept; its 24 bases are in frame from base 1. CDR1 and CDR2, looked up from the germline V gene (reference sequence), are GTSNPN and SVGIG. General conclusions and limits of the study: Longer overall survival was associated with higher T cell density in blood, whereas shorter survival was associated with higher clonality in adjacent lung. Because multi-region tumor sequencing was not performed, intratumor heterogeneity could not be ruled out. A median of approximately 50 of the top 100 tumor clones turned up in the paired uninvolved adjacent lung, and fewer than 35 of those clones also ranked among the top 100 of that same adjacent lung. Because the study design was exploratory, TCR variables were selected using unadjusted p-values without false-discovery rate correction. Uninvolved tumor-adjacent lung showed the highest T cell clonality, higher than tumor, which suggests more focused antigenic responses in the uninvolved tumor-adjacent lung.

This TCR derives from an older male donor with stage II lung adenocarcinoma. The V gene is TRBV30 and the J gene is TRBJ1-2, with the D segment identity uncertain. The sample in question was peripheral blood mononuclear cells, obtained before any cancer treatment. The sequenced DNA: TGTGCCTGGACTGGCTACACCTTC. This sequence encodes CAWTGYTF.